This T cell receptor beta chain was identified in a study of OX40 agonist ivuxolimab in advanced cancers. Turning to the study itself: With ivuxolimab, an agonistic anti-OX40 (CD134) antibody, patients were treated.

The germline V gene has CDR1 LNHNV and CDR2 YYDKDF (reference sequence). V was shortened by 0 bases and J by 0 bases, with 9 bases between the two germline ends. This CDR3 is built from 16 residues. Concerning this clone itself: Its antigen is not known.

Regarding the study as a whole: No antigen was identified for the clonally expanded peripheral T cells. Expanded clones were, on average, more numerous among CD8+ T cells than CD4+.

Sequencing used immunoSEQ multiplex PCR; TCRdb keeps in-frame clones, though not all of them. The sample includes about 83,000 clones, approximately 84% of them seen just once. The sample in question was CD4+ or CD8+ T cells sorted from blood, obtained in a trial of the OX40 agonist ivuxolimab. This chain uses TRBV15 with TRBJ1-5, with a possible D match to TRBD1 (5 bases). This TCR was sampled from an adult with an advanced solid tumor such as melanoma, head and neck, liver or kidney cancer. Here the CDR3 reads CATSRDRQSSNQPQHF. CDR3 sequence (DNA): TGTGCCACCAGCAGAGATCGACAGTCTAGCAATCAGCCCCAGCATTTT.